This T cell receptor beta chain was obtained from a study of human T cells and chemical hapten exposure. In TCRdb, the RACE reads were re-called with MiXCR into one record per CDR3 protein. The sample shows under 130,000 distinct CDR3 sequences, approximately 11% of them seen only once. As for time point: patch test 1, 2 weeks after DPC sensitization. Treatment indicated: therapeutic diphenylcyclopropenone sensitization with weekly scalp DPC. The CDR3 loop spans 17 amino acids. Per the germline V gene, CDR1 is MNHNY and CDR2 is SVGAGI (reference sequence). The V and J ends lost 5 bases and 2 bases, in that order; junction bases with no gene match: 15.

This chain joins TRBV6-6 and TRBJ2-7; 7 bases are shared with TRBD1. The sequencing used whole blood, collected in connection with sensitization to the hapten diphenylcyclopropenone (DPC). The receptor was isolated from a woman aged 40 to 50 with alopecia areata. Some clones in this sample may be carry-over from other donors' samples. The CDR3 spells CASSTAQDRVTPYEQYF. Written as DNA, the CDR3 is TGTGCCAGCAGTACCGCCCAAGACAGGGTTACTCCCTACGAGCAGTACTTC.